This is a list of T cell receptor beta chains from one sample in a study of technical replicates of blood from a few donors. Assay used: immunoSEQ multiplex PCR; TCRdb lists only in-frame clones, some missing. The sample yields about 80,000 clones, less than 95% seen once. The sample was T cells isolated from PBMCs. The origin of the receptors is a human donor in good health. The conserved cysteine and the conserved F or W are not part of the CDR3 here. D genes are given only for firm matches.

v_call	d_call	cdr3_aa
TRBV9	NA	ASSERAGSLTDTQY
TRBV6-5	NA	ASSHNEKLF
TRBV6-5	NA	ASSYSPGTDTQY
TRBV19	NA	ASSIAGPEQF
TRBV2	NA	ASSEIGEGDYEQY
TRBV6-1	TRBD1	ASSENEGAGGTGELF
TRBV4-2	NA	ASSQDSSTEFNEQF
TRBV2	NA	ASSDLNEQF
TRBV7-2	NA	ASSLDSSMRPQH
TRBV14	NA	ASSQTMTGGYT
TRBV6-1	NA	ASSDRGLGTDTQY
TRBV19	NA	ASSIGSQPNTEAF
TRBV28	NA	ALGVVSEKLF
TRBV28	NA	ASVTGQNEKLF
TRBV2	NA	AREGGDYNEQF
TRBV5-1	NA	ASSLTGSTDTQY
TRBV12-5	NA	ASGLAVQETQY
TRBV7-3	TRBD2	ASSQGLAGGNEQF
TRBV27	NA	ASSNQGKAKNTEAF
TRBV2	NA	ASSDIQNYEQY
TRBV7-8	NA	ASSSRDNTEAF
TRBV5-1	TRBD2	ASSGGLAGRNQF
TRBV30	NA	AWSVGRAGGNEQF
TRBV7-9	NA	ASSSDSAMAF
TRBV5-1	TRBD2	ASSFSGSSYNEQF
TRBV19	TRBD2	ASSIGWTSSNEQF
TRBV7-3	TRBD2	ASSLIPGGSVYYNEQF
TRBV5-6	NA	ASSLADSRLHT
TRBV18	NA	ASSPAGATRNTIY
TRBV5-4	NA	ASSSAGETQY